The source of this T cell receptor (beta chain) is a study of shared clonotypes between healthy human individuals. This CDR3 has 13 residues. Looked up from germline, CDR1 is GTSNPN and CDR2 is SVGIG (reference sequence). V lost 1 base and J lost 3, with 9 bases in between. Deep level was the assay's run setting. The sequenced material, unsorted PBMC DNA, was run on ten immunoSEQ deep assay plates. The assay was immunoSEQ multiplex PCR, and TCRdb's table has in-frame clones only and misses some. Here the sample spans about 490,000 clones, 76% being singletons. A note on this clone: Just one base apart from a much larger clone, this may be a read error.

Sequenced material: PBMCs. The sequence derives from a middle-aged woman in good health. Some clones in this sample may be carry-over from other donors' samples. The chain combines TRBV30 with TRBJ1-1; TRBD1 is a possible D gene (5 bases). CDR3 amino acids: CAWSETEDTEAFF. The CDR3 DNA follows: TGTGCCTGGAGTGAGACAGAGGACACTGAAGCTTTCTTT.